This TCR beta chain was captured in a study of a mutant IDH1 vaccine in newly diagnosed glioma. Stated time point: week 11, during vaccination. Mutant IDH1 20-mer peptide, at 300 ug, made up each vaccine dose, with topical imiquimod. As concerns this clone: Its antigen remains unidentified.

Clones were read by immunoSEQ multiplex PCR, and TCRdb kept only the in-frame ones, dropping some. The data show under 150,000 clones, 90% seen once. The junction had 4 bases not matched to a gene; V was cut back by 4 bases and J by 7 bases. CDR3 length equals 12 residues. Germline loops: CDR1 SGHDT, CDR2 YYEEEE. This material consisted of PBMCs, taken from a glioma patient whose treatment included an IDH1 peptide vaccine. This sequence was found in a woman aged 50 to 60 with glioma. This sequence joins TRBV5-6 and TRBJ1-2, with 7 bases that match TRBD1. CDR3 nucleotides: TGTGCCAGCAGCCTGGGACAGTTTGGCTACACCTTC. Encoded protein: CASSLGQFGYTF.